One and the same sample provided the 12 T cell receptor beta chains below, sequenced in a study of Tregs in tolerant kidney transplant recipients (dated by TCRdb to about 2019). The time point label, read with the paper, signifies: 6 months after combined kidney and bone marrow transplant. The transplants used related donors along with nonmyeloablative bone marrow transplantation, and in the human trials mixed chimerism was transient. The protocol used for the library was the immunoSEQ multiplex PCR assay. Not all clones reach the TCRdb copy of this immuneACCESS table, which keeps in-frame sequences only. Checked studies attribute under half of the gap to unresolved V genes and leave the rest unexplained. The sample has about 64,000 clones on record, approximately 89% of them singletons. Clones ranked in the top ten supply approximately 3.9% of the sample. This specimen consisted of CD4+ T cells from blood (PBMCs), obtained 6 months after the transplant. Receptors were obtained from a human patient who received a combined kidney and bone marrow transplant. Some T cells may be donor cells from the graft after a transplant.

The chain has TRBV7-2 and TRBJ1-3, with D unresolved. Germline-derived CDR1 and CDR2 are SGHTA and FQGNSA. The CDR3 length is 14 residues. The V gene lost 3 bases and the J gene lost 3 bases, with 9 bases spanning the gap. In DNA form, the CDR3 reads TGTGCCAGCAGCTTCCGGGGAATTGGAAACACCATATATTTT. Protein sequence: CASSFRGIGNTIYF.

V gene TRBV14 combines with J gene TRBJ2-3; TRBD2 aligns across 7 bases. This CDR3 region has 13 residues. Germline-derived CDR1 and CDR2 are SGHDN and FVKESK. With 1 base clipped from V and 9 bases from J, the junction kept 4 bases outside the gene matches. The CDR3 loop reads CASSQVVGGTQYF. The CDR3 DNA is TGTGCCAGCAGCCAAGTGGTGGGAGGGACGCAGTATTTT.

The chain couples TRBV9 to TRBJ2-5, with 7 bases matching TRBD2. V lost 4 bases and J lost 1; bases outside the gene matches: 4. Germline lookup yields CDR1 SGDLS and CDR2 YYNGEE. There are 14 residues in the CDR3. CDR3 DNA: TGTGCCAGCAGCTTGAGGACTAGCCAAGAGACCCAGTACTTC. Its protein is CASSLRTSQETQYF.

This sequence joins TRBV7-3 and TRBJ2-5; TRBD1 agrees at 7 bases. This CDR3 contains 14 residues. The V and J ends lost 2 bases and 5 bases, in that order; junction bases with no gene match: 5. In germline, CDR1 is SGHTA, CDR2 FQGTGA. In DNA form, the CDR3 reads TGTGCCAGCAGCTTACGAGGGGGCCGGGAGACCCAGTACTTC. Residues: CASSLRGGRETQYF.

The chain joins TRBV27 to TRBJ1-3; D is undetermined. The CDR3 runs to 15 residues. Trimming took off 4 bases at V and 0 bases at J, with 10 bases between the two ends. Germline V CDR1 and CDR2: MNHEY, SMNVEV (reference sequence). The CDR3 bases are TGTGCCAGCAGTTCGATGGGGAGCTCTGGAAACACCATATATTTT. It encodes CASSSMGSSGNTIYF.

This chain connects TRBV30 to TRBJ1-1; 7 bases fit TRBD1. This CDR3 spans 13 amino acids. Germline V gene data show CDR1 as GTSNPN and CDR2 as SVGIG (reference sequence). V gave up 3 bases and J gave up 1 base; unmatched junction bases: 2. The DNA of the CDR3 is TGTGCCTGGAGCCGGACAGGGAACACTGAAGCTTTCTTT. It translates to CAWSRTGNTEAFF.

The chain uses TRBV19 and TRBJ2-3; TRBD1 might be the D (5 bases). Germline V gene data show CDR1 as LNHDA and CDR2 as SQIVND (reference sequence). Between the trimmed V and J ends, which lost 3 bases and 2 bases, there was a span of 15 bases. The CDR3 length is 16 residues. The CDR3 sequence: CASSMVGDRPTDTQYF. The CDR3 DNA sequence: TGTGCCAGTAGTATGGTAGGAGACAGACCCACAGATACGCAGTATTTT.

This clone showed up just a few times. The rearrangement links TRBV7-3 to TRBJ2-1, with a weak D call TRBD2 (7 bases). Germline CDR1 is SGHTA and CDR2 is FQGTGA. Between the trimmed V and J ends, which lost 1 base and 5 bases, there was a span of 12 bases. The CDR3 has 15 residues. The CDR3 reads CASSLSGGDHNEQFF. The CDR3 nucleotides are TGTGCCAGCAGCTTAAGCGGGGGCGATCACAATGAGCAGTTCTTC. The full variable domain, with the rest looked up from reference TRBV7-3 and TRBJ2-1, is GAGVSQTPSNKVTEKGKYVELRCDPISGHTALYWYRQSLGQGPEFLIYFQGTGAADDSGLPNDRFFAVRPEGSVSTLKIQRTERGDSAVYLCASSLSGGDHNEQFFGPGTRLTVL.

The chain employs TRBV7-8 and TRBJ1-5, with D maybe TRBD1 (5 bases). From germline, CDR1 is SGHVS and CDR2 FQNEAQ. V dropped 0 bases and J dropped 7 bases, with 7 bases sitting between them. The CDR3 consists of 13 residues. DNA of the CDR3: TGTGCCAGCAGCTTAGCGCGGGACCAGCCCCAGCATTTT. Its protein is CASSLARDQPQHF.

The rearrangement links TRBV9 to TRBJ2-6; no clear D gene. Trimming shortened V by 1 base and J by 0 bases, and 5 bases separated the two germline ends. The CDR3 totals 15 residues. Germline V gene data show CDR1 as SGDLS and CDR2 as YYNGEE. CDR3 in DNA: TGTGCCAGCAGCGTACCTATCTCTGGGGCCAACGTCCTGACTTTC. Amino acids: CASSVPISGANVLTF.

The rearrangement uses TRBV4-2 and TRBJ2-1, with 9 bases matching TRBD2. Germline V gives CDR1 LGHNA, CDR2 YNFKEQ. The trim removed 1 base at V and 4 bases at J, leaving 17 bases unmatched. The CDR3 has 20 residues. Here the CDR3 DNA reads TGTGCCAGCAGCCAAGTGCAGTTTCAGGCGGGGGGGAAGTTGTACAATGAGCAGTTCTTC. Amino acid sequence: CASSQVQFQAGGKLYNEQFF.

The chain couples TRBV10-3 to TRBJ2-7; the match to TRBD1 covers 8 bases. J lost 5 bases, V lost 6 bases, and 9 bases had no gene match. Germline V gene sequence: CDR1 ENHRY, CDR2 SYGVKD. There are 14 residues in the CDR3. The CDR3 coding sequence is TGTGCCATCAGGCAGGGGGCAGGGGGCCACGAGCAGTACTTC. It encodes CAIRQGAGGHEQYF.